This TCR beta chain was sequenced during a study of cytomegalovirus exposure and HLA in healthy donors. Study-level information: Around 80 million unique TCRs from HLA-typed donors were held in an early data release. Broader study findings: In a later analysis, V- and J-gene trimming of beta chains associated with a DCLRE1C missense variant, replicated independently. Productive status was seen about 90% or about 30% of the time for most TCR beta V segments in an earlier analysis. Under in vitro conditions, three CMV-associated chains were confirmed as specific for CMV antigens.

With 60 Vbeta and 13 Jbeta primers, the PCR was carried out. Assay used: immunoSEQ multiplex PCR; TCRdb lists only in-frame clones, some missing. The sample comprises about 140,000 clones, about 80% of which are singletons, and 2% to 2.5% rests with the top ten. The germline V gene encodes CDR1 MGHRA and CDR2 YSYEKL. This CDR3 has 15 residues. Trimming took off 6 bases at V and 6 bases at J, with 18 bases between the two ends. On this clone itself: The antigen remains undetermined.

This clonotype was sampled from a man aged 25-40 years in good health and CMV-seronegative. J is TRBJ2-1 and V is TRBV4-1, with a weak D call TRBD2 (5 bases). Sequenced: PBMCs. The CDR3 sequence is CASSILGLEINEQFF. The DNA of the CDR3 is TGCGCCAGCAGTATCTTAGGACTGGAAATCAATGAGCAGTTCTTC.